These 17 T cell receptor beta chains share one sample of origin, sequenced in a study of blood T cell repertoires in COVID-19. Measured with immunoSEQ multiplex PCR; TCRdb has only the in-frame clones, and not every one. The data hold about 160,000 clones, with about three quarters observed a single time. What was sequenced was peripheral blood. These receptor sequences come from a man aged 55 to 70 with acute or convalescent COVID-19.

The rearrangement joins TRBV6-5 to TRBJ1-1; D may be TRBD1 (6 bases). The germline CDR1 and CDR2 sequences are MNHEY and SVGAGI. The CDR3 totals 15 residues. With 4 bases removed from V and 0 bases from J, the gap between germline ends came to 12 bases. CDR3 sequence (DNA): TGTGCCAGCAGTTCCCCCGGACAGATGAACACTGAAGCTTTCTTT. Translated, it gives CASSSPGQMNTEAFF.

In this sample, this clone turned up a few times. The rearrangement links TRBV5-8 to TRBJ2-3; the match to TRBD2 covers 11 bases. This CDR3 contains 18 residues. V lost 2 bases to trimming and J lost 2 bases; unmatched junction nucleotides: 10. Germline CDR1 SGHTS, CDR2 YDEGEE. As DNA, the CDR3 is TGTGCCAGCAGCTTCCGACCCTTAGCGGGGGGGAACACAGATACGCAGTATTTT. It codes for CASSFRPLAGGNTDTQYF. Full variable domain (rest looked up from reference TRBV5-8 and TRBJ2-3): EAGVTQSPTHLIKTRGQQATLRCSPISGHTSVYWYQQALGLGLQFLLWYDEGEERNRGNFPPRFSGRQFPNYSSELNVNALELEDSALYLCASSFRPLAGGNTDTQYFGPGTRLTVL.

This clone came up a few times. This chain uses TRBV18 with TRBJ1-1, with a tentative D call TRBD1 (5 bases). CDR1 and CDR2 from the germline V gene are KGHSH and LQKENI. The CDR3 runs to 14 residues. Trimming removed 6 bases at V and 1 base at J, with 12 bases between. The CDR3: CASSFRGENTEAFF. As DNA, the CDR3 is TGTGCCAGCTCTTTCCGGGGGGAGAACACTGAAGCTTTCTTT. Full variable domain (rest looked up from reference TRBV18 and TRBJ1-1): NAGVMQNPRHLVRRRGQEARLRCSPMKGHSHVYWYRQLPEEGLKFMVYLQKENIIDESGMPKERFSAEFPKEGPSILRIQQVVRGDSAAYFCASSFRGENTEAFFGQGTRLTVV.

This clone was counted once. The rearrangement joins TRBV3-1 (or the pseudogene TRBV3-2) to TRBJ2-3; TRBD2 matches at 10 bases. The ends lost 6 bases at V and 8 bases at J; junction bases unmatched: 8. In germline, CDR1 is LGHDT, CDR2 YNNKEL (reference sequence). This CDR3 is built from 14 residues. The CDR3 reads CASRRAGGMGTQYF. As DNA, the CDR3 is TGTGCCAGCAGGAGAGCGGGGGGGATGGGTACGCAGTATTTT.

CDR3 amino acids: CASSRGTGEKLFF. The CDR3 DNA sequence: TGTGCCAGCAGCCGAGGGACAGGGGAAAAACTGTTTTTT. The chain links TRBV3-1 (or the pseudogene TRBV3-2) to TRBJ1-4, with 9 nucleotides matching TRBD1. This CDR3 region has 13 residues. Germline V gives CDR1 LGHDT, CDR2 YNNKEL (reference sequence). With 4 bases clipped from V and 8 bases from J, the junction kept 2 bases outside the gene matches.

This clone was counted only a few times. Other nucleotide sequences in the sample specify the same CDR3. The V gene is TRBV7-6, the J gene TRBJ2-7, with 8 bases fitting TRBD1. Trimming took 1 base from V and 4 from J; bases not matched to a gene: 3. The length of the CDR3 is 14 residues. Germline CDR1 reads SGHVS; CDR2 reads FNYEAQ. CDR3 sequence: CASSLGQGAYEQYF. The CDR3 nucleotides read TGTGCCAGCAGCTTAGGCCAGGGGGCATACGAGCAGTACTTC.

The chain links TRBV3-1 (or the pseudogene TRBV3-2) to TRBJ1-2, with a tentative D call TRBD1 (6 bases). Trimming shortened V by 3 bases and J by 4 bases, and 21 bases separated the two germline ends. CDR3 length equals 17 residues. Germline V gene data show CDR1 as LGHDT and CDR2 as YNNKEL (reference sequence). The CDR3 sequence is CASSHSPSGRGSYGYTF. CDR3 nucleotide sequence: TGTGCCAGCAGCCATAGTCCCTCGGGCAGGGGCAGCTATGGCTACACCTTC.

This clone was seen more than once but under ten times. The CDR3 DNA is TGTGCCAGCAGCGTTGACCCGGGACAGCACTACGAGCAGTACTTC. Translated, it gives CASSVDPGQHYEQYF. The chain carries TRBV9 and TRBJ2-7, with 7 bases matching TRBD1. The V gene's germline CDR1 is SGDLS and CDR2 YYNGEE. The CDR3 length is 15 residues. The trim removed 2 bases at V and 3 bases at J, leaving 8 bases unmatched.

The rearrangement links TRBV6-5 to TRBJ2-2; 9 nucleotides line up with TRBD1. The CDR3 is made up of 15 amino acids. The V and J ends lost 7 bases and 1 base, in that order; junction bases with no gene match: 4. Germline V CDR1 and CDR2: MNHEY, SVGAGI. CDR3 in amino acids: CASTKGQGNTGELFF. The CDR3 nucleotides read TGTGCCAGCACCAAGGGACAGGGGAACACCGGGGAGCTGTTTTTT.

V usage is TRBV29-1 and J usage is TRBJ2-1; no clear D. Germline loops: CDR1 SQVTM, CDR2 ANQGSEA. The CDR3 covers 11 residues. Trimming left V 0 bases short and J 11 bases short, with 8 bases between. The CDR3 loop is CSVEDHSQQFF. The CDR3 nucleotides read TGCAGCGTTGAAGATCACAGCCAGCAGTTCTTC.

The CDR3 region has the DNA TGCGCCAGCAGCGTCGGGGAGGCCATGAACACTGAAGCTTTCTTT. This translates into CASSVGEAMNTEAFF. The chain has TRBV5-1 and TRBJ1-1; D ambiguous. Germline V gives CDR1 SGHRS, CDR2 YFSETQ. This CDR3 has 15 amino acids. V was shortened by 4 bases and J by 0 bases, with 13 bases between the two germline ends.

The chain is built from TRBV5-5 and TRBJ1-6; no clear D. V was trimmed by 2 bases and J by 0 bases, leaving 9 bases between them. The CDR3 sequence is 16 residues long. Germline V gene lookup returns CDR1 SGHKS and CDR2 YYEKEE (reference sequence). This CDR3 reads CASSFQVFSYNSPLHF. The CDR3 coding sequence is TGTGCCAGCAGCTTCCAGGTTTTCTCCTATAATTCACCCCTCCACTTT.

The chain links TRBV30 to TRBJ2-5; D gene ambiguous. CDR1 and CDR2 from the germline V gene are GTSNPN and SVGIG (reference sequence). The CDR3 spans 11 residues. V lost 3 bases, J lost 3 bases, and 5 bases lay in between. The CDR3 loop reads CAWRAEETQYF. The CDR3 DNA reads TGTGCCTGGAGGGCAGAAGAGACCCAGTACTTC.

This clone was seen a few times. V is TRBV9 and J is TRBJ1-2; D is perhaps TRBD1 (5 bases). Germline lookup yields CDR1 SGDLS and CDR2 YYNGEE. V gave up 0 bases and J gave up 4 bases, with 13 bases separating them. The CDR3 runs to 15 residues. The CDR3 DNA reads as TGTGCCAGCAGCGTAGAGGGGCACCCGAGCTATGGCTACACCTTC. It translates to CASSVEGHPSYGYTF.

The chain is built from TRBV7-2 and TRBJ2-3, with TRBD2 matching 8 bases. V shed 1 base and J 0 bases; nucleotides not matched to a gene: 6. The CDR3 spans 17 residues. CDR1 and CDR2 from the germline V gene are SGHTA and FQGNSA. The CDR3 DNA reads TGTGCCAGCAGCTTAGTTCTTAGCGGGGTCAGCACAGATACGCAGTATTTT. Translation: CASSLVLSGVSTDTQYF.

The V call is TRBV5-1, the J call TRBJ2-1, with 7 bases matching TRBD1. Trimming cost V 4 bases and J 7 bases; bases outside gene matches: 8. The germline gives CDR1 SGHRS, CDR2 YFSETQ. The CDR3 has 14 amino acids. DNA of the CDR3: TGCGCCAGCAGCAGAAAGGGACAGCTTAATGAGCAGTTCTTC. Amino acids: CASSRKGQLNEQFF.

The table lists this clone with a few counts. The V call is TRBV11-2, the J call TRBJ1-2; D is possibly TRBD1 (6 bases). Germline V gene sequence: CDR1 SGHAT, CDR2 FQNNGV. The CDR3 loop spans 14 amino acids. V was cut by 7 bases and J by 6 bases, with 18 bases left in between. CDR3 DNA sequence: TGTGCCAGCACCCAGAGACAGGCACTAAATGGCTACACCTTC. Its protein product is CASTQRQALNGYTF.